This TCR beta chain derives from a study of blood T cell repertoires in COVID-19. Whole-study context: PBMCs, B-cell-depleted T cells, or T cells provided the cDNA or gDNA that made up the material.

Germline CDR1 is SNHLY and CDR2 is FYNNEI. V lost 1 base and J 4 bases, leaving 7 bases between the germline ends. CDR3 size: 13 residues. TCRdb's table, derived via immunoSEQ multiplex PCR, lists solely in-frame clones and lacks some. The sample shows 270,000 or so clones, 85% to 90% of them seen only once. The sequenced material came from peripheral blood. This TCR was sampled from a human donor in a cohort sampled during active COVID-19. The chain has TRBV2 and TRBJ1-2; D unresolved. This chain's CDR3 is CASSEDRTYGYTF. DNA of the CDR3: TGTGCCAGCAGTGAAGACAGAACCTATGGCTACACCTTC.